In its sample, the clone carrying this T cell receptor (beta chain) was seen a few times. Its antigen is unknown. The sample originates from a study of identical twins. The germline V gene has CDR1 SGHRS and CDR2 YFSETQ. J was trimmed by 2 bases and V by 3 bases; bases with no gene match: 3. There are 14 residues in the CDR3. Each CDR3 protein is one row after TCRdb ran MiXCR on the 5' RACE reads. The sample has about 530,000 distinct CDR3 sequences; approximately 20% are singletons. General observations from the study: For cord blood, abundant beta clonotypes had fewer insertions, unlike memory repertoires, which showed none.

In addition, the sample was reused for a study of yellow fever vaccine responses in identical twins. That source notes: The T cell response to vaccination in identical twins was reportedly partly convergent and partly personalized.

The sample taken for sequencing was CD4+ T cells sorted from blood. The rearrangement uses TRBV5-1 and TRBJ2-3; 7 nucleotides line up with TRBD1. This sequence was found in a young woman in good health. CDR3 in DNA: TGCGCCAGCAGCTACACAGGGGTCACAGATACGCAGTATTTT. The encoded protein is CASSYTGVTDTQYF.